This T cell receptor beta chain was captured by sequencing in a study of cytomegalovirus exposure and HLA in healthy donors. This PCR relied on a set of 60 Vbeta primers and 13 Jbeta primers. Profiling relied on immunoSEQ multiplex PCR, and the TCRdb table lists in-frame clones only, not all of them. The profile shows about 120,000 clones, over 70% of them singletons. This clone has only one observation. V lost 3 bases and J lost 6, with 11 bases in between. CDR1 and CDR2 from the germline V gene are KGHSH and LQKENI. This CDR3 comprises 14 residues. Sequencing input: PBMCs. The receptor was isolated from a female donor in good health and CMV-seropositive. The rearrangement joins TRBV18 to TRBJ2-2; D might be TRBD1 (5 bases). CDR3: CASSPGRSAGELFF. CDR3 sequence (DNA): TGTGCCAGCTCACCGGGGCGGTCGGCCGGGGAGCTGTTTTTT.